The sample holds a few counts of the clone carrying this T cell receptor beta chain. This entry belongs to a study of glioma-infiltrating T cells. TCR alpha and beta CDR3 regions were amplified from RNA using iRepertoire nested multiplex PCR. Using its own MiXCR run on the multiplex PCR reads, TCRdb lists one record per CDR3 protein. The sample lists around 130,000 distinct CDR3 sequences; 24% were seen once. The germline CDR1 and CDR2 sequences are KGHDR and SFDVKD. V was clipped by 4 bases and J by 0 bases; unmatched bases: 4. The CDR3 totals 16 residues. This chain joins TRBV24-1 and TRBJ2-1, with 8 positions matching TRBD1. Sequenced material: glioma tissue, nonneoplastic brain tissue, or PBMCs (not recorded which). This TCR came from a human donor with low-grade glioma or glioblastoma, undergoing nonglioma brain surgery, or in good health (not recorded which). CDR3 DNA: TGTGCCACCAGTGAAACAACAGGGGGCTCCTACAATGAGCAGTTCTTC. This codes for CATSETTGGSYNEQFF.